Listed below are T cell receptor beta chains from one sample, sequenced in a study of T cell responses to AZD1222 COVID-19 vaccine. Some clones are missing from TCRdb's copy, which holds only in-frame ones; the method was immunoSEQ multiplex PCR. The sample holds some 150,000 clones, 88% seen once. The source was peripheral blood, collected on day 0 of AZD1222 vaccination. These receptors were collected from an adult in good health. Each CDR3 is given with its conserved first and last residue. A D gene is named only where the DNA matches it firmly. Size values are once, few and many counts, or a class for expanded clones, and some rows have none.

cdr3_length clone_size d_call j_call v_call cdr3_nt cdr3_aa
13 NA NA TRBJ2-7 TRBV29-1 TGCAGCGTTGTAAAACAGGGATCCTACGAGCAGTACTTC CSVVKQGSYEQYF
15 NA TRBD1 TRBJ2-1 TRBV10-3 TGTGCCATCAGTGAGGGGACAGCCACCTACAATGAGCAGTTCTTC CAISEGTATYNEQFF
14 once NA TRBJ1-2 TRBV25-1 TGTGCCAGCAGTGAATTCCCAGGGTCAGGTGGCTACACCTTC CASSEFPGSGGYTF
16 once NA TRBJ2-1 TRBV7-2 TGTGCCAGCAGTCGAACCGGGTCCCCCGGGGCCAATGAGCAGTTCTTC CASSRTGSPGANEQFF
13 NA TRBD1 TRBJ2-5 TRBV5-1 TGCGCCAGCAGCCAAGGACAGGGAGAGACCCAGTACTTC CASSQGQGETQYF
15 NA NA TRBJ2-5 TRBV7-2 TGTGCCAGCAGCTTAGGGGGGCGGACAGAAGAGACCCAGTACTTC CASSLGGRTEETQYF
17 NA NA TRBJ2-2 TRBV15 TGTGCCACCAGCAGAGTTCGGGCCCCCTACGACACCGGGGAGCTGTTTTTT CATSRVRAPYDTGELFF
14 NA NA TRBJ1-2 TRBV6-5 TGTGCCAGCAAGGAGGGGCAGGCCCCTAAAGGCTACACCTTC CASKEGQAPKGYTF
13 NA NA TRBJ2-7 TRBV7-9 TGTGCCAGCAGAAAGGACGGTTACTACGAGCAGTACTTC CASRKDGYYEQYF
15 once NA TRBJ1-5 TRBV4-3 TGCGCCAGCAGCGGGACGGTGAGCGGCAATCAGCCCCAGCATTTT CASSGTVSGNQPQHF
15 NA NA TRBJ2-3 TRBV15 TGTGCCACCAGCAGCGGAGACTACCGCACAGATACGCAGTATTTT CATSSGDYRTDTQYF
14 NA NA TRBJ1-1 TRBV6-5 TGTGCCAGCAGCTCCCCGGGGGAGGGGAAGACGGCTTTCTTT CASSSPGEGKTAFF
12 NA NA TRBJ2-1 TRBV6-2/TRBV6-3 TGTGCCAGCAGTTACTCTAGCAGAGAGCAGTTCTTC CASSYSSREQFF
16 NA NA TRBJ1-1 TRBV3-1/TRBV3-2 TGTGCCAGCAGCCAAGATTCCGGACGGATAAACACTGAAGCTTTCTTT CASSQDSGRINTEAFF
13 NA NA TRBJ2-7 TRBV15 TGTGCCACCAGCAGAGAACTAGCAGGCGAGCAGTACTTC CATSRELAGEQYF
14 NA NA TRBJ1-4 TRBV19 TGTGCCAGTAGTATCGGGGTGGGGGGAGCAAAACTGTTTTTT CASSIGVGGAKLFF
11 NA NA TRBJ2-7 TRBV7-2 TGTGCCAGCAGCTTACAAAACGAGCAGTACTTC CASSLQNEQYF
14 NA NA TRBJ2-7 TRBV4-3 TGCGCCAGCAGCCAAGTAACCCGGGCTGGAGAGCAGTACTTC CASSQVTRAGEQYF
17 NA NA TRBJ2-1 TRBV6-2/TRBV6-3 TGTGCCAGCAGTCCCCTCTGGCAGAGAACCAATTACAATGAGCAGTTCTTC CASSPLWQRTNYNEQFF
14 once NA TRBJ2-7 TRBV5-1 TGCGCCAGCAGCTTGGTGGGGGGCGTCTACGAGCAGTACTTC CASSLVGGVYEQYF
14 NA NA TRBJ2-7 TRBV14 TGTGCCAGTAACAAAGCCGGGGCAGGATACGAGCAGTACTTC CASNKAGAGYEQYF
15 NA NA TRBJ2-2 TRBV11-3 TGTGCCAGCAGCTCCTACCCAGGGACCGGCGGGGAGCTGTTTTTT CASSSYPGTGGELFF
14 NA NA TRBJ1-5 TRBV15 TGTGCCACCAGCAGAGGAGGCTTCGACTTGACCCAGCATTTT CATSRGGFDLTQHF
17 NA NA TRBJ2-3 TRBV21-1 TGTGCCAGCAGCACCACCGGGACTAGCGGGTCCCCAGATACGCAGTATTTT CASSTTGTSGSPDTQYF
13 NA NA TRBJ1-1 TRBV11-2 TGTGCCAGCAGCTCCAAAGGGAACACTGAAGCTTTCTTT CASSSKGNTEAFF
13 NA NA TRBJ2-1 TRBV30 TGTGCCTGGGCGGTGGCTAGGGGAAATGAGCAGTTCTTC CAWAVARGNEQFF
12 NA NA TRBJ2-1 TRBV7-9 TGTGCCAGCAGCTTCGTTTCAGGAGAGCAGTTCTTC CASSFVSGEQFF
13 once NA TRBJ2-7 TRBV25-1 TGTGCCAGCAGTGAATACCAGGGCGGCGAGCAGTACTTC CASSEYQGGEQYF
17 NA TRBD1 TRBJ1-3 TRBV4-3 TGCGCCAGCAGCCAAGAGGGAACAGGGGCCCTCGGATACACCATATATTTT CASSQEGTGALGYTIYF
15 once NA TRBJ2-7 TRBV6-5 TGTGCCAGCAGCAATGCCTATCCCAAGGGCGACGAGCAGTACTTC CASSNAYPKGDEQYF
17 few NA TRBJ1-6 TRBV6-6 TGTGCCAGCAGTCCCGGGAGGTTCTCCTCCTATAATTCACCCCTCCACTTT CASSPGRFSSYNSPLHF
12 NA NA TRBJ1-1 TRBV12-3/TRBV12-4 TGTGCCAGCAGTTTAGCAGGAACTGAAGCTTTCTTT CASSLAGTEAFF
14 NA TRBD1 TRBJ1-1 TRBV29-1 TGCAGCGTTGGACCGGGACAGGAAGGCACTGAAGCTTTCTTT CSVGPGQEGTEAFF
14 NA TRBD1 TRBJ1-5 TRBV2 TGTGCCAGCAGTGAGGACAGGGAGGACCAGCCCCAGCATTTT CASSEDREDQPQHF
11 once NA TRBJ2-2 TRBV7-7 TGTGCTAGCAGCTCGACCGGGGAGCTGTTTTTT CASSSTGELFF
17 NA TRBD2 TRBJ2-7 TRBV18 TGTGCCAGCTCACCACCGTCACTAGCGGGAGCGTCTGACGAGCAGTACTTC CASSPPSLAGASDEQYF
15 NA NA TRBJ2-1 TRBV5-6 TGTGCCAGCAGCGCCCAAGGGGCCCGCTACAATGAGCAGTTCTTC CASSAQGARYNEQFF
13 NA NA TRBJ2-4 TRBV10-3 TGTGCCATCAGTGAGGGCGGCAAAAACATTCAGTACTTC CAISEGGKNIQYF
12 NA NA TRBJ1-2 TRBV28 TGTGCCAGCAGCCTCGGCCACTATGGCTACACCTTC CASSLGHYGYTF
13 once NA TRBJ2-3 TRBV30 TGTGCCTGGAGTGTACGTGGGACGGGTACGCAGTATTTT CAWSVRGTGTQYF
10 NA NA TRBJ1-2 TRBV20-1 TGCAGTGCTAGAGACAATGGCTACACCTTC CSARDNGYTF
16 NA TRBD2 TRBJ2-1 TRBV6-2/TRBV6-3 TGTACCAGCAGTTACTGGAGGGGACTAGGGTCCAATGAGCAGTTCTTC CTSSYWRGLGSNEQFF
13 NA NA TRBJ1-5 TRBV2 TGTGCCAGCAGTGTGCTCGGGAATCAGCCCCAGCATTTT CASSVLGNQPQHF
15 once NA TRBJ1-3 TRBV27 TGTGCCAGCAGTTTAGTGGGGGCGCCTGGAAACACCATATATTTT CASSLVGAPGNTIYF
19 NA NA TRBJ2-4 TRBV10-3 TGTGCCATCAGTGAGTCGAGGGGCTCGGGGAACCTAGCCAAAAACATTCAGTACTTC CAISESRGSGNLAKNIQYF
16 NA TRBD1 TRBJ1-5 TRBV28 TGTGCCAGCAGTCTCCGACAGGGGTTGGGCAATCAGCCCCAGCATTTT CASSLRQGLGNQPQHF
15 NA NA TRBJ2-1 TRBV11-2 TGTGCCAGCACCCTCCGTGGCAGGGGGGACAATGAGCAGTTCTTC CASTLRGRGDNEQFF
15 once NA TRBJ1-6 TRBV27 TGTGCCAGCAGTTTAATCCAGGGCTATAATTCACCCCTCCACTTT CASSLIQGYNSPLHF
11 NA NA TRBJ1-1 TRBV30 TGTGCCTGGAGCGGGAAGGCGGCGGCTTTCTTT CAWSGKAAAFF
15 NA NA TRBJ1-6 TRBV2 TGTGCCAGCTGGGGTACCGGGACCCGTAATTCACCCCTCCACTTT CASWGTGTRNSPLHF
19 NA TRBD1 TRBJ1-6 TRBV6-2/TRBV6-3 TGTGCCAGCAGTTACTCGAGTGGACAGGGGATGAGTGCGAATTCACCCCTCCACTTT CASSYSSGQGMSANSPLHF
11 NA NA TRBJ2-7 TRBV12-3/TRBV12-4 TGTGCCAGCGCACGGGGCTACGAGCAGTACTTC CASARGYEQYF
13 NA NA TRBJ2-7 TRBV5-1 TGCGCCAGCAGCTTGGACAGCCTCTACGAGCAGTACTTC CASSLDSLYEQYF